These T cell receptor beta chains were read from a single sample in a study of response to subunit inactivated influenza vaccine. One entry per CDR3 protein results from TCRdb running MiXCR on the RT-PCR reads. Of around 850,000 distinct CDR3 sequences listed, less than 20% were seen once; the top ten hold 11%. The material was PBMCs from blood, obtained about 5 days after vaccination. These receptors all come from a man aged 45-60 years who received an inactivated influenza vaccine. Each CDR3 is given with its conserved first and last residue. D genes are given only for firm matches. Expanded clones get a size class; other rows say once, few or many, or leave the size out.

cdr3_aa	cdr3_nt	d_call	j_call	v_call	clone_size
CASSQEFSGRSQFF	TGTGCCAGCAGCCAAGAGTTTAGCGGGAGGAGTCAGTTCTTC	TRBD2	TRBJ2-1	TRBV4-2	.
CASGEGQGAWNEQFF	TGTGCCAGCGGCGAAGGGCAGGGGGCGTGGAATGAGCAGTTCTTC	TRBD1	TRBJ2-1	TRBV2	.
CSARDALLAAAGNEQFF	TGCAGTGCTAGAGATGCCCTACTAGCGGCAGCCGGCAATGAGCAGTTCTTC	TRBD2	TRBJ2-1	TRBV20-1	.
CANRGDTGELFF	TGCGCCAACCGAGGGGACACCGGGGAGCTGTTTTTT	.	TRBJ2-2	TRBV5-1	.
CSVPTSGGADTQYF	TGCAGTGTCCCGACTAGCGGGGGGGCAGATACGCAGTATTTT	TRBD2	TRBJ2-3	TRBV20-1	.
CSVAMVAGGYTQYF	TGCAGCGTTGCAATGGTAGCGGGAGGTTATACGCAGTATTTT	TRBD2	TRBJ2-3	TRBV29-1	few
CASSERATNEKLFF	TGTGCCAGCAGTGAGCGAGCAACTAATGAAAAACTGTTTTTT	.	TRBJ1-4	TRBV6-1	few
CASSYRPEAFF	TGTGCCAGCAGCTACAGGCCGGAAGCTTTCTTT	.	TRBJ1-1	TRBV7-9	few
CASSNRQTRLGYTF	TGTGCCAGCAGCAACAGACAGACAAGGTTGGGCTACACCTTC	.	TRBJ1-2	TRBV7-2	few
CASSPRLAGVYNEQFF	TGTGCCAGCAGCCCGCGTCTGGCGGGGGTGTACAATGAGCAGTTCTTC	TRBD2	TRBJ2-1	TRBV9	.
CASSQDRQPFTDTQYF	TGTGCCAGCAGCCAAGATCGACAACCATTCACAGATACGCAGTATTTT	.	TRBJ2-3	TRBV4-2	few
CSAAPRGAAGELFF	TGCAGTGCCGCCCCCAGGGGCGCGGCCGGGGAGCTGTTTTTT	.	TRBJ2-2	TRBV20-1	few
CASSAVGGGDEQFF	TGTGCCAGCAGCGCAGTAGGGGGAGGCGATGAGCAGTTCTTC	.	TRBJ2-1	TRBV7-9	.
CSASSGTRVITQGYF	TGCAGTGCTTCCTCCGGGACTAGGGTTATAACCCAGGGTTACTTC	TRBD2	TRBJ2-7	TRBV20-1	.
CASSSPGSQETQYF	TGCGCCAGCAGCTCTCCCGGGAGCCAAGAGACCCAGTACTTC	.	TRBJ2-5	TRBV5-1	.
CASSSSTGSGYTF	TGTGCCAGCAGTTCATCGACAGGGTCTGGCTACACCTTC	TRBD1	TRBJ1-2	TRBV12-3/TRBV12-4	few
CSARDPPGKAYEQYF	TGCAGTGCTAGAGATCCACCCGGAAAGGCCTACGAGCAGTACTTC	.	TRBJ2-7	TRBV20-1	.
CASRRRLSSYEQYF	TGTGCCAGCAGGAGACGCTTGAGCTCCTACGAGCAGTACTTC	.	TRBJ2-7	TRBV6-2/TRBV6-3	.
CASSLRRGLFGANVLTF	TGTGCCAGCAGCCTGCGGCGTGGACTCTTTGGGGCCAACGTCCTGACTTTC	.	TRBJ2-6	TRBV6-1	.
CSASRERRETQYF	TGCAGTGCTAGTCGGGAGAGGCGGGAGACCCAGTACTTC	.	TRBJ2-5	TRBV20-1	few
CSAFHRTGGTYGYTF	TGCAGTGCTTTTCACCGGACAGGGGGCACCTATGGCTACACCTTC	TRBD1	TRBJ1-2	TRBV20-1	few
CASSFGDRVDTGELFF	TGTGCCAGCAGTTTCGGAGACAGGGTCGACACCGGGGAGCTGTTTTTT	TRBD1	TRBJ2-2	TRBV12-3/TRBV12-4	few
CSARDVTGETYEQYF	TGCAGTGCTAGAGATGTCACGGGAGAAACCTACGAGCAGTACTTC	.	TRBJ2-7	TRBV20-1	few
CASSYTRQGEGTQYF	TGTGCCAGCAGTTACACACGACAGGGGGAAGGGACCCAGTACTTC	TRBD1	TRBJ2-5	TRBV6-2/TRBV6-3	.
CASSFGGNTGELFF	TGTGCCAGCAGTTTTGGCGGGAACACCGGGGAGCTGTTTTTT	.	TRBJ2-2	TRBV12-3/TRBV12-4	many
CASSYSAGATIYF	TGTGCCAGCAGTTACTCCGCCGGCGCCACCATATATTTT	.	TRBJ1-3	TRBV6-6	many
CASSLGPGSTDTQYF	TGTGCCAGCAGTTTAGGTCCGGGTAGCACAGATACGCAGTATTTT	.	TRBJ2-3	TRBV28	many
CASRRGQGDGYTF	TGTGCCAGCAGACGTGGACAGGGTGATGGCTACACCTTC	TRBD1	TRBJ1-2	TRBV7-9	.
CASSWNVNSGANVLTF	TGCGCCAGCAGCTGGAACGTAAACTCTGGGGCCAACGTCCTGACTTTC	.	TRBJ2-6	TRBV5-1	few
CASSQDITSGGSNEQFF	TGCGCCAGCAGCCAAGATATTACAAGCGGGGGGTCAAATGAGCAGTTCTTC	TRBD2	TRBJ2-1	TRBV4-3	few
CASSPQDRALYEQYF	TGTGCCAGCAGCCCTCAAGACAGGGCCCTCTACGAGCAGTACTTC	.	TRBJ2-7	TRBV21-1	few
CSARDLASGQYF	TGCAGTGCTAGAGATCTGGCTAGTGGGCAGTATTTT	.	TRBJ2-3	TRBV20-1	few
CASAIGEQFF	TGTGCCAGCGCCATCGGTGAGCAGTTCTTC	.	TRBJ2-1	TRBV7-8	.
CASSFYCRESTDTQYF	TGTGCCAGCAGCTTCTATTGCCGGGAGAGCACAGATACGCAGTATTTT	.	TRBJ2-3	TRBV7-4	few
CASSLDVTTYEQYF	TGCGCCAGCAGCTTGGACGTCACCACCTACGAGCAGTACTTC	.	TRBJ2-7	TRBV5-1	many
CASSAGQGNEQYF	TGTGCCAGCAGCGCCGGACAGGGTAACGAGCAGTACTTC	TRBD1	TRBJ2-7	TRBV6-1	few
CSVEALDRVYGYTF	TGCAGCGTTGAAGCGTTGGACAGGGTCTATGGCTACACCTTC	TRBD1	TRBJ1-2	TRBV29-1	few
CASSLQQVQETQYF	TGTGCCAGCAGTTTACAGCAGGTCCAAGAGACCCAGTACTTC	.	TRBJ2-5	TRBV12-3/TRBV12-4	.
CASSFSWGPPGEQFF	TGTGCCAGCAGTTTTTCTTGGGGCCCGCCAGGTGAGCAGTTCTTC	.	TRBJ2-1	TRBV28	few
CSAPGPSAEAFF	TGCAGCGCCCCGGGGCCCTCAGCTGAAGCTTTCTTT	.	TRBJ1-1	TRBV29-1	few
CASSYPGQGAIKIAYEQYF	TGTGCCAGCAGTTACCCCGGACAGGGGGCGATTAAGATTGCCTACGAGCAGTACTTC	TRBD1	TRBJ2-7	TRBV6-2/TRBV6-3	.
CASSQKRGTQETQYF	TGTGCCAGCAGCCAAAAGCGGGGGACACAAGAGACCCAGTACTTC	TRBD2	TRBJ2-5	TRBV4-2	few
CASRSSGLAGVNEQYF	TGCGCCAGCAGGTCAAGTGGCCTAGCGGGAGTAAACGAGCAGTACTTC	TRBD2	TRBJ2-7	TRBV5-1	.
CATSVVNEQFF	TGTGCCACCAGTGTGGTCAATGAGCAGTTCTTC	.	TRBJ2-1	TRBV24-1	.
CASSVGGTDNSPLHF	TGTGCCAGCAGCGTAGGTGGGACGGATAATTCACCCCTCCACTTT	.	TRBJ1-6	TRBV9	.
CATSRDPGAGANVLTF	TGTGCCACCAGCAGAGACCCAGGGGCTGGGGCCAACGTCCTGACTTTC	.	TRBJ2-6	TRBV15	few
CSASESYRVRETEAFF	TGCAGTGCTAGCGAATCTTACAGGGTTCGTGAAACTGAAGCTTTCTTT	.	TRBJ1-1	TRBV20-1	few
CASSLEAGSVEQFF	TGTGCCAGCAGCTTAGAGGCGGGGTCCGTTGAGCAGTTCTTC	.	TRBJ2-1	TRBV11-1	.
CASSFAGSTGNTIYF	TGTGCCAGCAGCTTCGCGGGGTCAACTGGAAACACCATATATTTT	.	TRBJ1-3	TRBV7-2	few
CASSKSTPGEQYF	TGTGCCAGCAGCAAGTCGACCCCAGGGGAGCAGTACTTC	.	TRBJ2-7	TRBV7-3	few
CASSTRDSVAKNIQYF	TGTGCCAGCAGTACCCGGGACAGCGTAGCCAAAAACATTCAGTACTTC	TRBD1	TRBJ2-4	TRBV12-3/TRBV12-4	few
CASSFQVRTGELFF	TGTGCCAGCAGTTTCCAGGTCCGAACCGGGGAGCTGTTTTTT	.	TRBJ2-2	TRBV12-3/TRBV12-4	.
CASRGSDGAGYGYTF	TGTGCCAGCAGAGGTTCGGACGGGGCTGGCTATGGCTACACCTTC	.	TRBJ1-2	TRBV4-2	.
CATSRGRGRVGEQYF	TGTGCCACCAGCAGAGGAAGGGGTAGGGTTGGCGAGCAGTACTTC	.	TRBJ2-7	TRBV15	few